This entry lists 19 T cell receptor beta chains sequenced from one sample in a study of cytomegalovirus exposure and HLA in healthy donors. Measured with immunoSEQ multiplex PCR; TCRdb has only the in-frame clones, and not every one. The sample shows about 110,000 clones, about 85% of them seen only once. The sequencing sample was made of PBMCs. The receptors originated from a woman between 18 and 29 years old in good health and CMV-seronegative.

The chain employs TRBV7-8 and TRBJ1-1; no clear D. The V and J ends lost 7 bases and 0 bases respectively, with 12 bases between them. CDR3 length: 14 residues. Germline V gives CDR1 SGHVS, CDR2 FQNEAQ. CDR3 sequence (DNA): TGTGCCAGCATCCTGGTGGGAGTGAACACTGAAGCTTTCTTT. This sequence encodes CASILVGVNTEAFF.

This rearrangement joins TRBV13 to TRBJ1-1; D possibly corresponds to TRBD1 (5 bases). The germline V gene encodes CDR1 PRHDT and CDR2 FYEKMQ (reference sequence). V lost 2 bases to trimming and J lost 0 bases, with 10 bases between them. There are 15 residues in the CDR3. CDR3 in amino acids: CASSLRRGMNTEAFF. CDR3 sequence (DNA): TGTGCCAGCAGCTTAAGGCGGGGCATGAACACTGAAGCTTTCTTT.

V and J are TRBV18 and TRBJ1-2; 8 nucleotides agree with TRBD1. The ends lost 6 bases at V and 7 bases at J; junction bases unmatched: 10. CDR1 is KGHSH and CDR2 is LQKENI in the germline V gene. The CDR3 contains 14 residues. Here the CDR3 DNA reads TGTGCCAGCTCGCCGGGACAGGCGACGGGTGGCTACACCTTC. Its translation is CASSPGQATGGYTF.

The genes are TRBV27 and TRBJ2-7; 8 nucleotides match TRBD1. This CDR3 has 16 residues. Germline CDR1 and CDR2: MNHEY and SMNVEV (reference sequence). The ends lost 5 bases at V and 2 bases at J; junction bases unmatched: 11. The CDR3 here is CASSPTGGIITYEQYF. Written as DNA, the CDR3 is TGTGCCAGCAGTCCCACAGGGGGAATAATTACCTACGAGCAGTACTTC.

V gene TRBV14 combines with J gene TRBJ2-7, with 11 bases lining up with TRBD1. V was pared by 5 bases and J by 6 bases, with 12 bases of the junction left unmatched. This CDR3 is 16 amino acids long. From germline, CDR1 is SGHDN and CDR2 FVKESK. The CDR3 nucleotides are TGTGCCAGCAGCGCCCACTTTGGACAGGGGGCGATCGAGCAGTACTTC. Translated: CASSAHFGQGAIEQYF.

The CDR3 nucleotides are TGTGCCAGTAGCAAAGGACAGGGAGGAGGTGAAGCTTTCTTT. Protein: CASSKGQGGGEAFF. V and J are TRBV19 and TRBJ1-1; TRBD1 agrees at 8 bases. The V and J ends lost 6 bases and 7 bases, in that order; junction bases with no gene match: 10. Germline CDR1 LNHDA, CDR2 SQIVND (reference sequence). The CDR3 is 14 residues long. Full variable domain (rest looked up from reference TRBV19 and TRBJ1-1): DGGITQSPKYLFRKEGQNVTLSCEQNLNHDAMYWYRQDPGQGLRLIYYSQIVNDFQKGDIAEGYSVSREKKESFPLTVTSAQKNPTAFYLCASSKGQGGGEAFFGQGTRLTVV.

The rearrangement joins TRBV28 to TRBJ2-7; tentative D call: TRBD1 (6 bases). Germline CDR1 reads MDHEN; CDR2 reads SYDVKM. The CDR3 is made up of 14 amino acids. V shed 3 bases and J shed 4 bases, with 13 bases lying between them. The CDR3 loop reads CASSLLQGLYEQYF. CDR3 DNA: TGTGCCAGCAGTTTGTTACAGGGCCTATACGAGCAGTACTTC.

Only a few counts were recorded for this clone. The J gene is TRBJ2-7, the V gene TRBV19; 9 bases align to TRBD1. J was trimmed by 1 base and V by 8 bases; bases with no gene match: 0. Germline CDR1 reads LNHDA; CDR2 reads SQIVND (reference sequence). The CDR3 length is 12 residues. The CDR3 coding sequence is TGTGCCAGTGGACAGGGGTCCTACGAGCAGTACTTC. Translated, it gives CASGQGSYEQYF.

V and J are TRBV2 and TRBJ1-3; 8 nucleotides match TRBD1. The CDR3 sequence is 14 residues long. Per germline, CDR1 SNHLY and CDR2 FYNNEI. J was trimmed by 4 bases and V by 8 bases; bases with no gene match: 7. Here the CDR3 DNA reads TGTGCCAGCCTGGGACAGGAACGAGGAAACACCATATATTTT. Encoded protein: CASLGQERGNTIYF.

The chain is built from TRBV5-1 and TRBJ1-6; D remains unclear. V shed 1 base and J shed 2 bases, with 16 bases lying between them. Per the germline V gene, CDR1 is SGHRS and CDR2 is YFSETQ. The CDR3 totals 18 residues. The CDR3 loop reads CASSLNALRETYNSPLHF. The DNA for the CDR3 is TGCGCCAGCAGCTTGAATGCCCTGAGGGAGACCTATAATTCACCCCTCCACTTT.

The genes are TRBV4-1 and TRBJ2-2; D may be TRBD2 (6 bases). Germline loops: CDR1 MGHRA, CDR2 YSYEKL. The V and J ends lost 4 bases and 8 bases respectively, with 11 bases between them. This CDR3 has 13 amino acids. The CDR3 coding sequence is TGCGCCAGCAGCCTTAGGGACTGGGGGGAGCTGTTTTTT. Its translation: CASSLRDWGELFF.

V usage is TRBV10-3 and J usage is TRBJ1-1; D is perhaps TRBD1 (5 bases). Germline V gene data show CDR1 as ENHRY and CDR2 as SYGVKD. V was trimmed by 7 bases and J by 1 base, leaving 10 bases between them. The CDR3 consists of 13 residues. The CDR3 sequence: CAITPDRNTEAFF. Here the CDR3 DNA reads TGTGCCATCACCCCCGACAGGAACACTGAAGCTTTCTTT.

The rearrangement links TRBV7-6 to TRBJ2-2, with D tentatively TRBD1 (8 bases). This CDR3 region has 15 residues. V gave up 4 bases and J gave up 5 bases, with 14 bases separating them. From germline, CDR1 is SGHVS and CDR2 FNYEAQ. CDR3 nucleotides: TGTGCCAGCAGCTCCACAGGGGGAGGGACCGGGGAGCTGTTTTTT. Translation gives CASSSTGGGTGELFF. The entire variable domain, with the rest obtained from reference TRBV7-6 and TRBJ2-2, is as follows: GAGVSQSPRYKVTKRGQDVALRCDPISGHVSLYWYRQALGQGPEFLTYFNYEAQQDKSGLPNDRFSAERPEGSISTLTIQRTEQRDSAMYRCASSSTGGGTGELFFGEGSRLTVL.

This clone was seen once. Other DNA sequences within the sample encode an identical CDR3. The chain combines TRBV20-1 with TRBJ2-7, with D unclear. The germline CDR1 and CDR2 sequences are DFQATT and SNEGSKA (reference sequence). CDR3 size: 10 residues. Trimming took 2 bases from V and 4 from J, leaving 3 bases between them. CDR3 protein: CSARSYEQYF. In DNA, the CDR3 is TGCAGTGCTAGATCGTACGAGCAGTACTTC.

The V call is TRBV6-1, the J call TRBJ2-7, with TRBD2 matching over 8 bases. CDR1 is MNHNS, CDR2 SASEGT, per germline. The length of the CDR3 is 15 residues. The J segment lost 4 bases and the V segment lost 2 bases, leaving 7 bases of the junction unmatched. The DNA for the CDR3 is TGTGCCAGCAGTGAATCGGGAGGGGCCTGGTACGAGCAGTACTTC. As protein: CASSESGGAWYEQYF.

The chain has TRBV27 and TRBJ2-7; maybe TRBD1 (5 bases). CDR1 is MNHEY and CDR2 is SMNVEV in the germline V gene (reference sequence). CDR3 length: 11 amino acids. V was pared by 3 bases and J by 6 bases, with 6 bases between. For the CDR3, the DNA is TGTGCCAGCAGTTTTGGGGCCGAGCAGTACTTC. Protein sequence: CASSFGAEQYF.

CDR3 loop: CASRRGQFGTDTQYF. The CDR3 DNA is TGTGCCAGCAGGCGCGGACAGTTTGGCACAGATACGCAGTATTTT. V and J are TRBV28 and TRBJ2-3; TRBD1 might be the D (6 bases). The CDR3 contains 15 residues. Trimming stripped 6 bases from V and 1 base from J, with 14 bases between. Germline V gene sequence: CDR1 MDHEN, CDR2 SYDVKM. Combining the CDR3 with reference TRBV28 and TRBJ2-3 gives the whole variable domain DVKVTQSSRYLVKRTGEKVFLECVQDMDHENMFWYRQDPGLGLRLIYFSYDVKMKEKGDIPEGYSVSREKKERFSLILESASTNQTSMYLCASRRGQFGTDTQYFGPGTRLTVL.

The genes are TRBV11-2 and TRBJ2-7, with 7 bases that match TRBD1. CDR1 SGHAT and CDR2 FQNNGV come from the germline V gene. This CDR3 region has 15 residues. The V segment lost 3 bases and the J segment 4 bases; nucleotides outside the gene matches: 9. Written as DNA, the CDR3 is TGTGCCAGCAGCTTTGGTAGGGGGCAGTTGTACGAGCAGTACTTC. It specifies CASSFGRGQLYEQYF. The full variable domain, completed using reference TRBV11-2 and TRBJ2-7, is EAGVAQSPRYKIIEKRQSVAFWCNPISGHATLYWYQQILGQGPKLLIQFQNNGVVDDSQLPKDRFSAERLKGVDSTLKIQPAKLEDSAVYLCASSFGRGQLYEQYFGPGTRLTVT.

The chain combines TRBV7-2 with TRBJ2-7, with D possibly matching TRBD1 (6 bases). This CDR3 has 15 amino acids. Trimming left V 5 bases short and J 3 bases short, with 17 bases between. Per the germline V gene, CDR1 is SGHTA and CDR2 is FQGNSA. CDR3 sequence (DNA): TGTGCCAGCAGCCTTTGGACAGCTAATAACTACGAGCAGTACTTC. Encoded protein: CASSLWTANNYEQYF.